This TCR beta chain derives from a study of T-cell reconstitution after alpha-beta-depleted transplantation in children. Many counts were recorded for this clonotype. The CDR3 totals 13 residues. V gave up 1 base and J gave up 4 bases; unmatched junction bases: 1. Germline assignment: CDR1 SGHRS and CDR2 YFSETQ. During its preparation, the TCRbeta library received unique molecular identifiers. TCRdb re-derived calls from the PCR reads in MiXCR, one entry per CDR3 protein. The data hold approximately 350,000 distinct CDR3 sequences, with about a tenth observed a single time. This specimen consisted of PBMCs from the stem cell graft donor, obtained from the stem cell graft. The source is a human donor who donated a stem cell graft to a child with acute lymphoblastic leukemia. The chain employs TRBV5-1 and TRBJ1-2; 7 bases fit TRBD1. CDR3 sequence reads: CASSLSGGYGYTF. The CDR3 DNA reads TGCGCCAGCAGCTTGTCAGGGGGCTATGGCTACACCTTC.